The following is a T cell receptor (beta chain) sequence with its context. Its recognized antigen is unknown. Base qualities are not at hand, and no much larger clone is one base apart. The sample comes from a study of blood T cell repertoires in COVID-19 (dated by TCRdb to the early 2020s). For the study in its entirety: Samples covering the acute and convalescent phases of COVID-19 were provided by collaborators in the United States, Italy and Spain. The material from the prospective study consisted of cDNA or gDNA derived from T cells, B-cell-depleted T cells, or PBMCs. The dataset comprised deeply sampled blood TCRbeta repertoires from subjects exposed to, actively infected with, or recovered from COVID-19. The repertoires were made available in a free public database intended to serve as a resource for research on the immune response to SARS-CoV-2. The samples were drawn from two sources: the first 160 participants of the ongoing ImmuneRACE study, and some 1,300 subjects contributed by 6 global collaborators. Nearly every sample came with metadata listing a de-identified subject ID, COVID-19 status, age in years and sex. Where HLA class I and class II types were available, the types were taken from metadata supplied by the sample provider, not from assay-based typing.

Results the study describes overall, beyond this receptor: The amount of clinical and demographic metadata varied by source and participant and was provided uncurated.

The immunoSEQ Assay, a bias-controlled multiplex PCR, was used to amplify TCRbeta CDR3 regions from genomic DNA. Under the source paper's analysis protocol: The number of nucleated cells in each sample was estimated from the amplification of reference gene primers within the assay. To quantify the absolute abundance of each unique TCRbeta CDR3 rearrangement, sequence reads were collapsed and filtered. Productive Simpson clonality was computed per sample as the square root of Simpson's diversity index over productive rearrangements. What TCRdb holds here is the immuneACCESS table cut down to in-frame rearrangements. Part of the clones is not present; checked against another copy, under half of the missing clones reflect an unresolved V gene, and the others are unexplained. V and J calls plus clone size are reproduced from that table; the DNA served to infer D and trimming. Here the sample has some 17,000 clones; about nine tenths occur a single time. The top ten clones comprise around 17% of the sample.

Here V drops 3 bases and J drops 2 bases, and the junction holds 2 bases not matched to any gene. The germline V gene supplies CDR1 SGHRS and CDR2 YFSETQ. Including cysteine and phenylalanine, the CDR3 has 13 amino acids. This entry keeps only the CDR3 DNA: 39 bases, framed from base 1. Whole blood was collected in K2EDTA tubes by collaborating institutions according to the institutions' own protocols. For TCRbeta analysis, collaborators shipped samples in one of three forms: frozen whole blood, isolated PBMCs, or DNA extracted from either of those sample types. The source material was peripheral blood. This chain joins TRBV5-1 to TRBJ2-7, and 7 junction bases match TRBD1. This TCR was sampled from a man aged 45-65 years with active COVID-19. The DNA sequence reads TGCGCCAGCAGCTGGGACAGCACCTACGAGCAGTACTTC. It encodes CASSWDSTYEQYF.